Listed here are 9 T cell receptor beta chains from one sample, sequenced in a study of cytomegalovirus exposure and HLA in healthy donors. 13 Jbeta primers and 60 Vbeta primers were used for the PCR. Using immunoSEQ multiplex PCR, the repertoire was profiled, and TCRdb retains in-frame clones only, with some absent. The table records about 180,000 clones, less than 80% of them present only once. What was sequenced was PBMCs. The source of these receptors is a woman in her 40s in good health and CMV-seronegative.

V and J are TRBV18 and TRBJ2-1; TRBD1 agrees at 9 bases. With V trimmed by 1 base and J by 3 bases, 4 bases remained unmatched. Germline V gene lookup returns CDR1 KGHSH and CDR2 LQKENI. The CDR3 is 16 amino acids. The CDR3 spells CASSPQQGAGYNEQFF. For the CDR3, the DNA is TGTGCCAGCTCACCACAACAGGGGGCGGGCTACAATGAGCAGTTCTTC.

This clone turned up a few times. The chain joins TRBV10-3 to TRBJ1-5; D not resolved. Per the germline V gene, CDR1 is ENHRY and CDR2 is SYGVKD. V lost 4 bases and J lost 8, with 12 bases in between. This CDR3 region has 13 residues. CDR3: CAISAGEREPQHF. CDR3 nucleotides: TGTGCCATCAGTGCGGGCGAGAGGGAGCCCCAGCATTTT.

The chain employs TRBV7-8 and TRBJ2-7, with TRBD2 as a possible D gene (7 bases). Trimming left V 1 base short and J 4 bases short, with 20 bases between. In germline, CDR1 is SGHVS, CDR2 FQNEAQ. The CDR3 runs to 17 residues. The CDR3 bases are TGTGCCAGCAGCTTAGAGGGGGGGTCCCCGATCTCTTACGAGCAGTACTTC. It translates to CASSLEGGSPISYEQYF.

Regarding this clone: In the same sample, other DNA sequences code for this CDR3. The chain carries TRBV30 and TRBJ1-4; tentative D call: TRBD1 (6 bases). V was trimmed by 0 bases and J by 8 bases, leaving 10 bases between them. Germline V CDR1 and CDR2: GTSNPN, SVGIG (reference sequence). The CDR3 runs 13 residues. The CDR3 reads CAWSVQGTEKLFF. The CDR3 nucleotides are TGTGCCTGGAGTGTGCAGGGGACAGAAAAACTGTTTTTT. Using reference TRBV30 and TRBJ1-4 for the parts outside the CDR3, the full variable domain is SQTIHQWPATLVQPVGSPLSLECTVEGTSNPNLYWYRQAAGRGLQLLFYSVGIGQISSEVPQNLSASRPQDRQFILSSKKLLLSDSGFYLCAWSVQGTEKLFFGSGTQLSVL.

V usage is TRBV21-1 and J usage is TRBJ1-2; the D call in the table, TRBD1, was not verified against the DNA. TRBV21-1 is noted as a pseudogene. CDR3 size: 11 residues. The CDR3 region is CASSLTGCYTF. As DNA, the CDR3 is TGTGCCAGCAGCTTAACAGGGTGCTACACCTTC.

This rearrangement joins TRBV5-6 to TRBJ2-4, with TRBD1 matching over 7 bases. This CDR3 is 14 amino acids long. Germline CDR1 reads SGHDT; CDR2 reads YYEEEE. V lost 4 bases to trimming and J lost 5 bases; unmatched junction nucleotides: 6. Here the CDR3 reads CASSLTGLQNIQYF. CDR3 sequence (DNA): TGTGCCAGCAGCCTGACAGGGCTCCAAAACATTCAGTACTTC.

Comment on this clone: A junction end diverges from the germline sequence, so it may reflect a read error. This chain joins TRBV7-7 and TRBJ2-5; tentative D call: TRBD2 (5 bases). Germline loops: CDR1 SSHAT, CDR2 FNYEAQ (reference sequence). This CDR3 region has 13 residues. The CDR3 region is CASSRTFKETQYF. CDR3 bases: TGTGCTAGCAGCCGGACTTTTAAAGAGACCCAGTACTTC. Combining the CDR3 with reference TRBV7-7 and TRBJ2-5 gives the whole variable domain GAGVSQSPRYKVTKRGQDVTLRCDPISSHATLYWYQQALGQGPEFLTYFNYEAQPDKSGLPSDRFSAERPEGSISTLTIQRTEQRDSAMYRCASSRTFKETQYFGPGTRLLVL.

The chain recombines TRBV9 with TRBJ1-1; D unclear. Trimming removed 4 bases at V and 0 bases at J, with 7 bases between. This CDR3 contains 13 residues. Germline V gene sequence: CDR1 SGDLS, CDR2 YYNGEE. CDR3 in DNA: TGTGCCAGCAGCCCGGGTATGAACACTGAAGCTTTCTTT. The encoded protein is CASSPGMNTEAFF.

The V and J genes are TRBV13 and TRBJ2-2, with 11 positions matching TRBD2. Trimming removed 4 bases from V and 1 base from J; junction bases left unmatched: 8. The CDR3 spans 18 residues. In germline, CDR1 is PRHDT, CDR2 FYEKMQ (reference sequence). In DNA, the CDR3 is TGTGCCAGCAGCTCCGAACCCCTAGCGGGAGGGAACACCGGGGAGCTGTTTTTT. It yields the protein CASSSEPLAGGNTGELFF.